Sequencing of this TCR beta chain was carried out in a study of T cells in narcolepsy. The table came from immunoSEQ multiplex PCR; TCRdb's copy has only in-frame clones and leaves some out. Counted here are about 32,000 clones, 70% to 80% occurring once; the ten biggest clones make up 0.8% to 1.1%. J lost 6 bases, V lost 2 bases, and 5 bases had no gene match. Germline lookup yields CDR1 MNHEY and CDR2 SMNVEV (reference sequence). The CDR3 length is 15 residues. Material: CD45RA- memory CD4+ T cells from PBMCs. The receptor was isolated from a human donor with narcolepsy. The chain is built from TRBV27 and TRBJ2-7, with 12 bases fitting TRBD1. The CDR3 nucleotides read TGTGCCAGCAGTTTACAGGGACAGGGGGCGAGCGAGCAGTACTTC. Encoded protein: CASSLQGQGASEQYF.